A selection of T cell receptor beta chains follows, all from one sample in a study of blood T cell repertoires in COVID-19. Sequencing used immunoSEQ multiplex PCR; TCRdb keeps in-frame clones, though not all of them. The sample lists more than 25,000 clones, 80% to 90% seen once, with around 0.57% in the top ten. Material for sequencing was peripheral blood. The receptors stem from a woman between 35 and 50 years old with active or convalescent COVID-19. The CDR3 runs from the conserved cysteine through the conserved F or W. D genes are given only for firm matches. Clone size appears in some rows only: once, few, many, or a class for an expanded clone.

TRBJ2-7 NA TRBV25-1 TRBD2 TGTGCCAGCAGTGAATCGAACCGACTAGCGGGGGAGCAGTACTTC CASSESNRLAGEQYF
TRBJ2-1 few TRBV6-5 NA TGTGCCAGCAGTTACTCGGATTTGGGGGAGGTGCAGTTCTTC CASSYSDLGEVQFF
TRBJ2-1 NA TRBV9 NA TGTGCCAGCAGCGTAGGAGGCCTCTCGACCAATGAGCAGTTCTTC CASSVGGLSTNEQFF
TRBJ2-2 NA TRBV5-4 NA TGTGCCAGCAGCCTACCTAGGGGCGGGGAGCTGTTTTTT CASSLPRGGELFF
TRBJ2-3 NA TRBV29-1 TRBD1 TGCAGCGTTGAAGGGACAGGGGGTACTGATACGCAGTATTTT CSVEGTGGTDTQYF
TRBJ2-7 NA TRBV6-6 TRBD1 TGTGCCAGCAGTTATCCGGGACAGGGGACCGAGCAGTACTTC CASSYPGQGTEQYF
TRBJ2-7 NA TRBV9 NA TGTGCCAGCAGCGCCCAACTTTCCTACGAGCAGTACTTC CASSAQLSYEQYF
TRBJ2-7 NA TRBV2 NA TGTGCCAGCAGTGAGGGCGACCAGGGCATCCACGAGCAGTACTTC CASSEGDQGIHEQYF
TRBJ2-7 NA TRBV10-3 NA TGTGCCATCAGTGATCGGGGGAGACGATACGAGCAGTACTTC CAISDRGRRYEQYF
TRBJ2-5 NA TRBV5-6 NA TGTGCCAGCAGCCTGGCTGGCAGGGCCCAAGAGACCCAGTACTTC CASSLAGRAQETQYF
TRBJ1-3 NA TRBV3-1/TRBV3-2 NA TGTGCCAGCAGCCAAGATCACAGGGGAAACACCATATATTTT CASSQDHRGNTIYF
TRBJ1-2 NA TRBV4-1 NA TGCGCCAGCAGCCCCCTAGGACTTGGACGTGGCTACACCTTC CASSPLGLGRGYTF
TRBJ1-5 NA TRBV6-5 NA TGTGCCAGCAGTTCAACCTCAGGGTTTGCGGAACAGCCCCAGCATTTT CASSSTSGFAEQPQHF
TRBJ2-7 NA TRBV20-1 TRBD2 TGCAGTGCTAGTCATATCCGACTAGCGGGGGGCGTCCACGAGCAGTACTTC CSASHIRLAGGVHEQYF
TRBJ1-2 NA TRBV5-1 TRBD1 TGCGCCAGCAGCCCAGCCGGGACAGGGCTTTATGGCTACACCTTC CASSPAGTGLYGYTF
TRBJ1-2 NA TRBV30 NA TGTGCCTGGGGAACCGCGAACTATGGCTACACCTTC CAWGTANYGYTF
TRBJ2-1 NA TRBV19 TRBD2 TGTGCCAGTAGTATTCACGGACTAGCGGGTCCCAATGAGCAGTTCTTC CASSIHGLAGPNEQFF
TRBJ2-7 NA TRBV6-2/TRBV6-3 NA TGTGCCAGCAGCTCCGGACAGTCACGACACTACGAGCAGTACTTC CASSSGQSRHYEQYF
TRBJ1-6 NA TRBV19 NA TGTGCCAGTAGTATAACAGACAGGTACCCGAGATCACCCCTCCACTTT CASSITDRYPRSPLHF
TRBJ2-2 NA TRBV9 NA TGTGCCAGCAGCGTAGCTATTAGCGCCGGGGAGCTGTTTTTT CASSVAISAGELFF
TRBJ1-4 NA TRBV19 TRBD1 TGTGCCAGCCGACGGACAGGGGGCCTTAATGAAAAACTGTTTTTT CASRRTGGLNEKLFF
TRBJ2-7 once TRBV15 NA TGTGCCACCAGCAGAGGCTCGGGCAGGGTGGTAGAGCAGTACTTC CATSRGSGRVVEQYF
TRBJ1-3 NA TRBV19 NA TGTGCCAGTAGTGTCGGAACTACTGGAAGAAACACCATATATTTT CASSVGTTGRNTIYF
TRBJ1-2 NA TRBV19 NA TGTGCCAGTAGTTGGAGGGGAGGGTATGGCTACACCTTC CASSWRGGYGYTF
TRBJ1-6 NA TRBV11-2 NA TGTGCCAGCAGCTTAGTGGATGGGCGACGGTCACCCCTCCACTTT CASSLVDGRRSPLHF
TRBJ2-3 once TRBV6-4 NA TGTGCCAGCAGCCCGGACTCCTCCACAGATACGCAGTATTTT CASSPDSSTDTQYF
TRBJ1-1 NA TRBV7-2 NA TGTGCCAGCAGCTTAGCACACCTCAACACTGAAGCTTTCTTT CASSLAHLNTEAFF
TRBJ2-3 NA TRBV25-1 NA TGTGCCAGCAGTGAGCCTAGCTCAGATACGCAGTATTTT CASSEPSSDTQYF
TRBJ2-3 NA TRBV19 TRBD2 TGTGCCAGCCTTGGGAGGCGGGAGTTAACAGATACGCAGTATTTT CASLGRRELTDTQYF
TRBJ1-2 NA TRBV7-9 NA TGTGCCAGCAGCCGAGGCGGGGGAAACTATGGCTACACCTTC CASSRGGGNYGYTF
TRBJ1-1 NA TRBV4-1 NA TGCGCCAGCAGCCAAGGCTTGTCGAGAACAGGGAACACTGAAGCTTTCTTT CASSQGLSRTGNTEAFF
TRBJ1-2 NA TRBV19 TRBD1 TGTGCCAGTGGGGATGGACAGGGCCTCCTGGGCTACACCTTC CASGDGQGLLGYTF
TRBJ1-1 NA TRBV29-1 NA TGCAGCGTGCGAAGGGGAGGGGGGGACACTGAAGCTTTCTTT CSVRRGGGDTEAFF
TRBJ1-3 NA TRBV15 NA TGTGCCACCAGCAGAGATAGGGACTCCGGAAACACCATATATTTT CATSRDRDSGNTIYF
TRBJ1-2 NA TRBV18 NA TGTGCCAGCTCCCCCACGGGGAGGACGGAGGGCTACACCTTC CASSPTGRTEGYTF
TRBJ2-3 NA TRBV15 NA TGTGCCACCAGCAGAGGGGGATGGACAAGGACAGATACGCAGTATTTT CATSRGGWTRTDTQYF
TRBJ1-1 NA TRBV19 NA TGTGCCAGTAGTATCCAGGGCAGCACTGAAGCTTTCTTT CASSIQGSTEAFF
TRBJ1-2 NA TRBV18 TRBD1 TGTGCCAGCTCAGTCGGGACAGATTTAAACTATGGCTACACCTTC CASSVGTDLNYGYTF
TRBJ1-4 NA TRBV29-1 NA TGCAGCGTTGTTGGGGGGAGTAGCAGAGCAAATGAAAAACTGTTTTTT CSVVGGSSRANEKLFF
TRBJ2-1 NA TRBV28 TRBD2 TGTGCCAGCAGTTTATATGGACTAGCGGGAGTATATGAGCAGTTCTTC CASSLYGLAGVYEQFF
TRBJ2-1 NA TRBV9 TRBD2 TGTGCCAGCAGACCGACTAGCGGGGGGGGAACTGAGCAGTTCTTC CASRPTSGGGTEQFF
TRBJ1-5 NA TRBV4-3 NA TGCGCCAGCAGCCAAGACCCTCTACGTCAGCCCCAGCATTTT CASSQDPLRQPQHF